The T cell receptor beta chain described here comes from a study of blood T cell repertoires in COVID-19. Trimming shortened V by 5 bases and J by 6 bases, and 9 bases separated the two germline ends. This CDR3 region has 12 residues. CDR1 and CDR2 (germline): KGHDR, SFDVKD. Clones were read by immunoSEQ multiplex PCR, and TCRdb kept only the in-frame ones, dropping some. The sample holds a few hundred thousand clones; 80% to 90% are singletons and the top ten take about 4.1%. This clonotype was sampled from a young woman who had recovered from COVID-19. The chain combines TRBV24-1 with TRBJ1-2; tentatively, D is TRBD1 (5 bases). Sequencing was performed on PBMCs or T cells enriched from blood (not recorded which). The CDR3 nucleotides are TGTGCCACCAGTGTGGCAGGGCATGGCTACACCTTC. Protein product: CATSVAGHGYTF.